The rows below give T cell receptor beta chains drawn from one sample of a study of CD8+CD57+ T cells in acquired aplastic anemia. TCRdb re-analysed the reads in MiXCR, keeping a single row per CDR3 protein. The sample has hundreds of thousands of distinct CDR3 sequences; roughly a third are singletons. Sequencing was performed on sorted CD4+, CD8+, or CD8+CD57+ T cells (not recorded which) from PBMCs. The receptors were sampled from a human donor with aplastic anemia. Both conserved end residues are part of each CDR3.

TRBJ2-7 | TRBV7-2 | CASSSGLAGAYRDF
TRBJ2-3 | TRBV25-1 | CASSYSRASGSFSTDTQYF
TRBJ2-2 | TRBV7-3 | CASSLTGTGELFF
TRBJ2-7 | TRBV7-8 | CASSLGDRVPYEQYF
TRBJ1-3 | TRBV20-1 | CSARASGEITIYF
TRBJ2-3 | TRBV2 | CASSADSTDTQYF
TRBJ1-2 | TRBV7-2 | CASSTDSNYGYTF
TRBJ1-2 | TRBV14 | CASSQRGVGGNYGYTF
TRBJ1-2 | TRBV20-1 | CSASGPSTWGRNYGYTF
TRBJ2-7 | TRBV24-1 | CATSPCSYEQYF
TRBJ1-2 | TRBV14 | CASSQDLGRGQIGYGYTF
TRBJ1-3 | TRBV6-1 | CASRPGGSGNTIYF
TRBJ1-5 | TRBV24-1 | CATSDFRGQPQHF
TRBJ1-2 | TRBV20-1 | CSAREAANYGYTF
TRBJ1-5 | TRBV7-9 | CASSLGHSNQPQHF
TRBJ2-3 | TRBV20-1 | CSASHVSHVTDTQYF
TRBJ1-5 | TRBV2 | CASSDLGTANQPQHF
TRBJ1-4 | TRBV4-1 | CASSLTGAGNEKLFF
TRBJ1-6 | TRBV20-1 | CSARGTGGAPLHF
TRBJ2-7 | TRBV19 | CASSIRFRDAFPYEQYF
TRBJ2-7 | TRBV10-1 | CAGSGSPGRPPDEQYF
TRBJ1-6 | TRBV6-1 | CASSPRDRAYNSPLHF
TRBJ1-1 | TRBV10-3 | CAISAKGHSYTEAFF
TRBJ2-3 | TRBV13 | CASSYPSGTSDRSSTDTQYF
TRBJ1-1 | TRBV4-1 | CASSQGQGFGTEAFF
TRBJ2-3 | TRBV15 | CATSTASGAVTQYF
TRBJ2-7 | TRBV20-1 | CSARLEVAGAGHEQYF
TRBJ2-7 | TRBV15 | CATSRDQGAHSYEQYF
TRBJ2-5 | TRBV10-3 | CAISGRDTEETQYF
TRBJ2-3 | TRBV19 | CASSYQTGKGTDTQYF
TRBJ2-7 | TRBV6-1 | CASRHGQGTYEQYF
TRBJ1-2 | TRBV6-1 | CASSATSDYGYTF
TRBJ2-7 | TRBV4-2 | CASSPTTSGTYSYEQYF